This T cell receptor (beta chain) was identified in a study of cytomegalovirus exposure and HLA in healthy donors. CDR1 LGHNA and CDR2 YNFKEQ come from the germline V gene. The CDR3 has 17 amino acids. Trimming took off 5 bases at V and 0 bases at J, with 19 bases between the two ends. Amplification used 60 Vbeta primers and 13 Jbeta primers. Clones were read by immunoSEQ multiplex PCR, and TCRdb kept only the in-frame ones, dropping some. The sample yields 120,000 to 150,000 clones, roughly 84% seen once. Source material: PBMCs. The source of this sequence is a boy aged 2 to 10 in good health and CMV-seronegative. This chain links TRBV4-2 with TRBJ2-5; a possible D gene is TRBD2 (6 bases). The DNA of the CDR3 is TGTGCCAGCAGCTCCGGGACTCAGAGGCAGGACCAAGAGACCCAGTACTTC. It encodes CASSSGTQRQDQETQYF.